The present TCR beta chain was sequenced within a study of blood T cell repertoires in COVID-19. In the authors' methods: Estimation of nucleated cell counts was performed using reference gene primer amplification. Profiling relied on immunoSEQ multiplex PCR, and the TCRdb table lists in-frame clones only, not all of them. V and J calls and clone size are given by that table; D and trimming were obtained from the DNA. This table holds roughly 200,000 clones, roughly 83% found once. The specimen was peripheral blood. The source of this sequence is a middle-aged woman with COVID-19, enrolled during active disease.

Here the CDR3 DNA reads TGTGCCAGTCAACCCGCCCAGGGTATGGTCACAGATACGCAGTATTTT. Protein sequence: CASQPAQGMVTDTQYF. The chain links TRBV19 to TRBJ2-3, with TRBD1 as a possible D gene (5 bases). This CDR3 has 16 residues. CDR1 LNHDA and CDR2 SQIVND come from the germline V gene (reference sequence). V was cut by 8 bases and J by 2 bases, with 20 bases left in between.